This record covers a single T cell receptor beta chain. As yet, its antigen is unknown. This entry comes from a study of T cell responses to AZD1222 COVID-19 vaccine. Turning to the study itself: Second doses that came at about 4 or about 12 weeks were put together.

Germline values: CDR1 SGDLS, CDR2 YYNGEE. The CDR3 runs 15 residues. V lost 0 bases and J 6 bases, leaving 16 bases between the germline ends. TCRdb keeps only in-frame clones here, not all; method: immunoSEQ multiplex PCR. The table records 150,000 to 200,000 clones, 87% of them present only once. Study-level results: No repertoire was sampled before or during the peak T cell response, only after it. Clonal diversity was possibly underestimated; the donors were predominantly white British and more often female. It was only a handful of AZD1222 recipients who were seropositive at baseline.

V is TRBV9 and J is TRBJ2-7; no firm D call. This sequence originates from an adult in good health. Sequenced material: peripheral blood, taken on day 0 of AZD1222 vaccination. CDR3 amino acids: CASSVGPETLREQYF. The CDR3 bases are TGTGCCAGCAGCGTAGGGCCGGAAACCCTCCGCGAGCAGTACTTC.